One sample yielded the 15 T cell receptor beta chains listed below, sequenced in a study of regulatory T cells in long-lasting Graves disease. Noted time point: newly diagnosed GD, antithyroid drugs for less than 3 months. RNA extracted from PBMCs served as the sequencing template. Libraries of TCR beta came from iRepertoire HTBI primers plus Arm-PCR of CDR3 regions. TCRdb re-called the multiplex PCR reads with MiXCR, one entry per CDR3 protein. The table has approximately 440,000 distinct CDR3 sequences, under 20% seen once. These data are also associated with another study on T cells in Graves' hyperthyroidism and ophthalmopathy.

This specimen consisted of peripheral blood mononuclear cells (PBMCs), obtained at new diagnosis, from a patient treated with antithyroid drugs. All receptors come from a man aged 35-49 years with Graves disease.

Many counts were recorded for this clonotype. The V call is TRBV27, the J call TRBJ2-7; tentatively, D is TRBD1 (6 bases). Germline V gene lookup returns CDR1 MNHEY and CDR2 SMNVEV (reference sequence). The ends were cut back, 5 bases at V and 1 base at J, with 21 bases in the middle. This CDR3 region has 17 residues. CDR3 sequence (DNA): TGTGCCAGCAGTCCGCGGGCAGGGGTCGATCGTTCCTACGAGCAGTACTTC. This gives the protein CASSPRAGVDRSYEQYF.

The chain links TRBV19 to TRBJ2-2; D gene ambiguous. CDR3 length equals 14 residues. Trimming removed 3 bases from V and 3 bases from J, with 8 bases in between. Germline CDR1 reads LNHDA; CDR2 reads SQIVND (reference sequence). The CDR3 region has the DNA TGTGCCAGTAGTATCGGATGGTACACCGGGGAGCTGTTTTTT. Amino acids: CASSIGWYTGELFF.

A few counts support this clonotype. This chain links TRBV28 with TRBJ2-6; D might be TRBD1 (6 bases). Germline CDR1 MDHEN, CDR2 SYDVKM. CDR3 length: 17 amino acids. Trimming left V 10 bases short and J 0 bases short, with 19 bases between. DNA for the CDR3: TGTGCCACCCAATTGGACAGAAAATTCTCTGGGGCCAACGTCCTGACTTTC. Translated, it gives CATQLDRKFSGANVLTF. Full variable domain (rest looked up from reference TRBV28 and TRBJ2-6): DVKVTQSSRYLVKRTGEKVFLECVQDMDHENMFWYRQDPGLGLRLIYFSYDVKMKEKGDIPEGYSVSREKKERFSLILESASTNQTSMYLCATQLDRKFSGANVLTFGAGSRLTVL.

Only a few counts were recorded for this clonotype. The V call is TRBV29-1, the J call TRBJ2-1, with 7 bases lining up with TRBD2. Losses at the gene ends were 4 bases for V and 8 bases for J; bases not matched to a gene: 5. CDR1 SQVTM and CDR2 ANQGSEA come from the germline V gene. This CDR3 is built from 12 residues. CDR3: CSVGREHHEQFF. CDR3 DNA: TGCAGCGTTGGGCGGGAGCACCATGAGCAGTTCTTC.

This clonotype was observed many times. The chain employs TRBV2 and TRBJ2-3; D not certain. The CDR3 runs to 11 residues. Between the trimmed V and J ends, which lost 8 bases and 7 bases, there was a span of 10 bases. Germline V lookup: CDR1 SNHLY, CDR2 FYNNEI. The CDR3 loop is CASLDRYTQYF. Written as DNA, the CDR3 is TGTGCCAGCTTAGACCGTTATACGCAGTATTTT.

This clonotype was detected many times. The chain recombines TRBV28 with TRBJ2-2, with 9 nucleotides matching TRBD2. V was pared by 3 bases and J by 4 bases, with 6 bases of the junction left unmatched. The V gene's germline CDR1 is MDHEN and CDR2 SYDVKM. This CDR3 is 16 amino acids long. CDR3 DNA: TGTGCCAGCAGTTTCGCGGGGGGGCACCCCACCGGGGAGCTGTTTTTT. The encoded protein is CASSFAGGHPTGELFF.

This clonotype was seen many times. The chain uses TRBV11-2 and TRBJ2-2; 10 nucleotides line up with TRBD1. The J segment lost 4 bases and the V segment lost 6 bases, leaving 11 bases of the junction unmatched. This CDR3 is 17 amino acids long. Germline-derived CDR1 and CDR2 are SGHAT and FQNNGV. CDR3 in amino acids: CASSHRGGQGSTGELFF. Written as DNA, the CDR3 is TGTGCCAGCAGTCACCGAGGGGGACAGGGGTCCACCGGGGAGCTGTTTTTT.

This clonotype was seen ten or more times. The chain combines TRBV28 with TRBJ2-3; TRBD2 matches 11 bases. The CDR3 loop spans 18 amino acids. Germline V gives CDR1 MDHEN, CDR2 SYDVKM. V trimming: 5 bases; J trimming: 4 bases; junction bases outside the gene matches: 14. As DNA, the CDR3 is TGTGCCAGCAGTCGCATAGCGGGAGGGCCCGATCGTGCAGATACGCAGTATTTT. Amino acids: CASSRIAGGPDRADTQYF. Complete variable domain (other parts from reference TRBV28 and TRBJ2-3): DVKVTQSSRYLVKRTGEKVFLECVQDMDHENMFWYRQDPGLGLRLIYFSYDVKMKEKGDIPEGYSVSREKKERFSLILESASTNQTSMYLCASSRIAGGPDRADTQYFGPGTRLTVL.

There are a few counts of this clonotype. The chain uses TRBV14 and TRBJ2-1; 9 bases match TRBD1. Germline V gene data show CDR1 as SGHDN and CDR2 as FVKESK. Trimming at V came to 2 bases and at J to 7 bases, leaving 9 bases not matched to a gene. The CDR3 totals 16 residues. CDR3 bases: TGTGCCAGCAGCCAAAACCGGACAGGGGAGCAGAATGAGCAGTTCTTC. It codes for CASSQNRTGEQNEQFF.

There are a few counts of this clonotype. The chain has TRBV11-2 and TRBJ1-2; the D is unclear. The CDR3 is made up of 11 amino acids. The germline V gene has CDR1 SGHAT and CDR2 FQNNGV. Deletions cut 7 bases from V and 6 bases from J, with 9 bases between. CDR3 nucleotides: TGTGCCAGCACCTCGACGGATGGCTACACCTTC. Amino acid sequence: CASTSTDGYTF. Drawing the rest from reference TRBV11-2 and TRBJ1-2, the complete variable domain is EAGVAQSPRYKIIEKRQSVAFWCNPISGHATLYWYQQILGQGPKLLIQFQNNGVVDDSQLPKDRFSAERLKGVDSTLKIQPAKLEDSAVYLCASTSTDGYTFGSGTRLTVV.

This clonotype was detected ten times or more. This chain links TRBV2 with TRBJ1-5; D is possibly TRBD1 (6 bases). V lost 3 bases and J 3 bases, leaving 15 bases between the germline ends. This CDR3 has 16 amino acids. The germline CDR1 and CDR2 sequences are SNHLY and FYNNEI. The CDR3 region has the DNA TGTGCCAGCAGTGAGAAACAGGGCCGGGCCAATCAGCCCCAGCATTTT. It codes for CASSEKQGRANQPQHF.

This clonotype was recorded many times. This chain joins TRBV20-1 and TRBJ2-7, with D unresolved. Germline V gene sequence: CDR1 DFQATT, CDR2 SNEGSKA (reference sequence). V lost 3 bases, J lost 1 base, and 16 bases lay in between. The CDR3 extends over 15 amino acids. CDR3 in amino acids: CSASKKYLLSYEQYF. The CDR3 region has the DNA TGCAGTGCTAGTAAGAAGTACCTCCTATCCTACGAGCAGTACTTC.

This clonotype was seen a handful of times. J is TRBJ1-1 and V is TRBV10-3; D is perhaps TRBD1 (5 bases). The germline gives CDR1 ENHRY, CDR2 SYGVKD. V shed 10 bases and J shed 4 bases, with 13 bases lying between them. The CDR3 spans 12 residues. The CDR3 sequence: CATVQGGTEAFF. CDR3 in DNA: TGTGCCACGGTGCAGGGAGGCACTGAAGCTTTCTTT.

The chain has TRBV28 and TRBJ1-4; 7 bases are shared with TRBD1. Germline trimming cut 5 bases from V and 8 bases from J; bases unmatched to any gene: 8. CDR3 length equals 14 residues. Germline-derived CDR1 and CDR2 are MDHEN and SYDVKM. CDR3 coding DNA: TGTGCCAGCAGTGAGGGGGCTCGAAGGGAAAAACTGTTTTTT. Encoded protein: CASSEGARREKLFF.

Turning to this clonotype: It may be a read error: a sequence one base away is much more abundant. V is TRBV28 and J is TRBJ1-1; D uncertain. The CDR3 is 15 residues long. CDR1 MDHEN and CDR2 SYDVKM come from the germline V gene. The CDR3 DNA reads TGTGCCAGCAGTTTAAGCGCCCCCCTGAACACTGAAGCTTTGTTT. Encoded protein: CASSLSAPLNTEALF.